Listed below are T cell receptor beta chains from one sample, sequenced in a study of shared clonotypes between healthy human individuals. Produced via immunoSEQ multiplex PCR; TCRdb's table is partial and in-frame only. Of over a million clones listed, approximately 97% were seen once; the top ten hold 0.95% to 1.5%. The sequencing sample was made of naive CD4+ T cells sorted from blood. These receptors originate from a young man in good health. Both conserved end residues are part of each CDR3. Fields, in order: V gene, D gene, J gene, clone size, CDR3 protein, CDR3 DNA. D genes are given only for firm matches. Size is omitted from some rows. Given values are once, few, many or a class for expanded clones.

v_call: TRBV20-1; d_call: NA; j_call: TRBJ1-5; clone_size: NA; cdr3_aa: CSASPSPQHF; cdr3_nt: TGCAGTGCTTCGCCAAGTCCCCAGCATTTT
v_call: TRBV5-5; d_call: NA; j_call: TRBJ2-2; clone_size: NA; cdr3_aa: CASSITGSGELFF; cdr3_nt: TGTGCCAGCAGCATTACAGGGTCCGGGGAGCTGTTTTTT
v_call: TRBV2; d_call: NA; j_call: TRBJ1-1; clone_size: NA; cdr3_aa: CASSEIKGTEAFF; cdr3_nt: TGTGCCAGCAGTGAGATCAAGGGCACTGAAGCTTTCTTT
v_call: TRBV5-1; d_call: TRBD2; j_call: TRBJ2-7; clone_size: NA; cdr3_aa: CASSPIAGEIYEQYF; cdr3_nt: TGCGCCAGCAGCCCGATAGCGGGAGAGATATACGAGCAGTACTTC
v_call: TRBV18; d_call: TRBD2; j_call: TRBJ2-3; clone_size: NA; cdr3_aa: CASSPGLADPGDTQYF; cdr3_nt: TGTGCCAGCTCACCGGGACTAGCGGACCCTGGAGATACGCAGTATTTT
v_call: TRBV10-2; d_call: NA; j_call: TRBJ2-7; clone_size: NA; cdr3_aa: CASAVNYEQYF; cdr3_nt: TGCGCCAGCGCAGTCAACTACGAGCAGTACTTC
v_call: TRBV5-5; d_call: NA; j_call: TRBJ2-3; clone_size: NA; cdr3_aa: CASSPGVGTDTQYF; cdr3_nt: TGTGCCAGCAGTCCCGGAGTGGGCACAGATACGCAGTATTTT
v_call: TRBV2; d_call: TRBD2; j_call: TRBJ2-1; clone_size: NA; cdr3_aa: CASSGTSGFYNEQFF; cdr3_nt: TGTGCCAGCAGTGGGACTAGCGGGTTCTACAATGAGCAGTTCTTC
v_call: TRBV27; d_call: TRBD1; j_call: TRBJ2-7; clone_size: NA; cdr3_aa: CASSFGDRPYEQYF; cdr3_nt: TGTGCCAGCAGTTTCGGGGACAGACCCTACGAGCAGTACTTC
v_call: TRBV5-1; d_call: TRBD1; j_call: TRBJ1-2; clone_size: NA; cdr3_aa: CASSFIGTDSYGYTF; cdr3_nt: TGCGCCAGCAGCTTTATTGGGACAGACAGCTATGGCTACACCTTC
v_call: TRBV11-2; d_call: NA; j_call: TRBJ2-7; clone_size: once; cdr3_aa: CASSPGGGGLEQYF; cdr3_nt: TGTGCCAGCAGCCCCGGGGGCGGGGGCTTAGAGCAGTACTTC
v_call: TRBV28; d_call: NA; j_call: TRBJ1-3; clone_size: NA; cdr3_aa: CATSGPGNTIYF; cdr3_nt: TGTGCCACCTCAGGTCCTGGAAACACCATATATTTT
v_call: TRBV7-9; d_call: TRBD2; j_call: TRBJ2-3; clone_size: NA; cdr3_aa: CASSARGQGLAGATDTQYF; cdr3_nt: TGTGCCAGCAGCGCCAGGGGACAGGGACTAGCGGGAGCCACAGATACGCAGTATTTT
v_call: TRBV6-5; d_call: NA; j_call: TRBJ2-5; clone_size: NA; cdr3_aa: CASTTGETQYF; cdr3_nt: TGTGCCAGCACCACGGGGGAGACCCAGTACTTC
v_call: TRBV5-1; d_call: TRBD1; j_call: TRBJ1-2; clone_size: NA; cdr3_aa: CASSPGTGIRDYGYTF; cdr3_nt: TGCGCCAGCAGCCCCGGGACAGGGATTAGGGACTATGGCTACACCTTC
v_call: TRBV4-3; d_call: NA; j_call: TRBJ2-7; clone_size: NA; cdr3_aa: CASSPRGREWDEQYF; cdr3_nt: TGCGCCAGCAGCCCTAGGGGGCGGGAGTGGGACGAGCAGTACTTC
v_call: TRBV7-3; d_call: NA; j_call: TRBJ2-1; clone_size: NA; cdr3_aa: CASSETSSSDEQFF; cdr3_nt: TGTGCCAGCAGCGAGACTTCTAGCAGCGATGAGCAGTTCTTC
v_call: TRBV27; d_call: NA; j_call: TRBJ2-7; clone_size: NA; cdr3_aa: CASSPRYSSEQYF; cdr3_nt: TGTGCCAGCAGCCCCCGCTACAGTTCCGAGCAGTACTTC
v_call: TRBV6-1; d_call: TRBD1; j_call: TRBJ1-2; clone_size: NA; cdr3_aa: CASSDRQGAGYGYTF; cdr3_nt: TGTGCCAGCAGTGACCGACAGGGGGCGGGCTATGGCTACACCTTC
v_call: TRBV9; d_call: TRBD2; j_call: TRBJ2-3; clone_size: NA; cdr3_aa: CASSVALAGDTQYF; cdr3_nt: TGTGCCAGCAGCGTAGCACTAGCGGGAGATACGCAGTATTTT
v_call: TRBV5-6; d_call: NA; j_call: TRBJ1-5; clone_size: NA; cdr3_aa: CASSVTAPGFGNQPQHF; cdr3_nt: TGTGCCAGCAGCGTGACAGCCCCAGGATTCGGCAATCAGCCCCAGCATTTT
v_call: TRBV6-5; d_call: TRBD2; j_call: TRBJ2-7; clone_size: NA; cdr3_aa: CASSKLAGTSYEQYF; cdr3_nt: TGTGCCAGCAGTAAACTAGCGGGGACCTCCTACGAGCAGTACTTC
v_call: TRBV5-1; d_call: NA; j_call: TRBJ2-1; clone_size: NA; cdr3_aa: CASSWGADEQFF; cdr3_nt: TGCGCCAGCAGTTGGGGGGCCGATGAGCAGTTCTTC
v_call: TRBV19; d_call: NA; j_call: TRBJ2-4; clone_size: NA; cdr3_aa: CASSIQVLAKNIQYF; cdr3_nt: TGTGCCAGTAGTATTCAGGTCCTAGCCAAAAACATTCAGTACTTC
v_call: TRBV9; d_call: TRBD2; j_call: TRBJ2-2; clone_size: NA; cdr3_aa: CASSVTPGGNTGELFF; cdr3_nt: TGTGCCAGCAGCGTAACACCGGGAGGTAACACCGGGGAGCTGTTTTTT
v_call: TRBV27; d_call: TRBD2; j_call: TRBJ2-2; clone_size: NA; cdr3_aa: CASRGLAGLFTGELFF; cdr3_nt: TGTGCCAGCAGGGGACTAGCGGGTCTCTTCACCGGGGAGCTGTTTTTT
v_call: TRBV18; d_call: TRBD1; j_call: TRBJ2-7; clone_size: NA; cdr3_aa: CASSLGQGGYEQYF; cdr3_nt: TGTGCCAGCTCACTGGGACAGGGTGGCTACGAGCAGTACTTC
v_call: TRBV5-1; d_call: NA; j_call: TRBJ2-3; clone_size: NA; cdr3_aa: CASSPVSSASTDTQYF; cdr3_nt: TGCGCCAGCAGCCCCGTGAGTAGTGCTAGCACAGATACGCAGTATTTT
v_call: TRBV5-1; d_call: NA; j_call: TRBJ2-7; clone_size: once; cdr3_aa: CASSLARPTGGDEQYF; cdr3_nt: TGCGCCAGCAGCTTGGCCAGGCCTACAGGGGGGGACGAGCAGTACTTC
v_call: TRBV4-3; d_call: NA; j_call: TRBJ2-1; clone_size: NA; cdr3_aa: CASSQDPSLYNEQFF; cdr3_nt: TGCGCCAGCAGCCAAGATCCTTCCCTCTACAATGAGCAGTTCTTC
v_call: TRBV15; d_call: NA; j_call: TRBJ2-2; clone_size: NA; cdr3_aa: CATSRDREVTGELFF; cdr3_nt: TGTGCCACCAGCAGAGATAGGGAGGTCACCGGGGAGCTGTTTTTT
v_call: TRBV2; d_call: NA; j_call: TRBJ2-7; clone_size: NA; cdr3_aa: CASTLDRGEQYF; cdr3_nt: TGTGCCAGCACCCTAGACCGTGGCGAGCAGTACTTC
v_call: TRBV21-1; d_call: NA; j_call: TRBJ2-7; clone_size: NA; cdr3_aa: CASSKARDPHYEQYF; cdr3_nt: TGTGCCAGCAGCAAAGCCCGGGACCCCCACTACGAGCAGTACTTC
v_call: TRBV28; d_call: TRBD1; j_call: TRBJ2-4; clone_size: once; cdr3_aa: CASSPIPGDSLERNIQYF; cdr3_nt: TGTGCCAGCAGTCCGATCCCCGGGGACAGCCTAGAGAGAAACATTCAGTACTTC
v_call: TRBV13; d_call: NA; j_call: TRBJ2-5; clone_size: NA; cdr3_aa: CASSLTGETQYF; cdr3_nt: TGTGCCAGCAGCTTAACGGGAGAGACCCAGTACTTC
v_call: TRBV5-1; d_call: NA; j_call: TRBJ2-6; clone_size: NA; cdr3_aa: CASSSQGGLPGANVLTF; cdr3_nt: TGCGCCAGCAGCTCCCAGGGGGGTCTCCCTGGGGCCAACGTCCTGACTTTC
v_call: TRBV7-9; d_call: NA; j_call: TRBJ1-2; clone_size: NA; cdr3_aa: CASSFRQAGNYGYTF; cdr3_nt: TGTGCCAGCAGCTTCCGGCAGGCGGGCAACTATGGCTACACCTTC
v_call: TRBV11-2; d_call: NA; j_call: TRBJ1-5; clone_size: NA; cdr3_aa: CASSLRGVQPQHF; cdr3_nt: TGTGCCAGCAGCCTAAGAGGGGTTCAGCCCCAGCATTTT
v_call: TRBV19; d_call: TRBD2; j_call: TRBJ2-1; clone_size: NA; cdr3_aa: CASSMAGGISEQFF; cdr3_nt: TGTGCCAGTAGTATGGCGGGAGGAATCAGTGAGCAGTTCTTC
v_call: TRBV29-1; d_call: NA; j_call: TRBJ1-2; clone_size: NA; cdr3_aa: CSDLGGADYGYTF; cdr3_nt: TGCAGCGACCTGGGGGGGGCGGACTATGGCTACACCTTC
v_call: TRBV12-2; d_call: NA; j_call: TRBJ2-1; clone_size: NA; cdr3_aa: CASRFPPVRYNEQFF; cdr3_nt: TGTGCAAGTCGCTTCCCTCCGGTCCGTTACAATGAGCAGTTCTTC
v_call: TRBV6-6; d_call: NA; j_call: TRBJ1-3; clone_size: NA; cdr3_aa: CASRTRGDPSGNTIYF; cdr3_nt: TGTGCCAGCAGGACCAGAGGGGACCCCTCTGGAAACACCATATATTTT
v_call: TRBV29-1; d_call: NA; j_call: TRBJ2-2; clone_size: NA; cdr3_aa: CSVEKAPNTGELFF; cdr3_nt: TGCAGCGTTGAAAAGGCGCCGAACACCGGGGAGCTGTTTTTT
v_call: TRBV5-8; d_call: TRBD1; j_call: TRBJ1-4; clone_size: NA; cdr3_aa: CASSLSRGQINEKLFF; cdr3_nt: TGTGCCAGCAGCTTGAGCCGGGGACAGATCAATGAAAAACTGTTTTTT
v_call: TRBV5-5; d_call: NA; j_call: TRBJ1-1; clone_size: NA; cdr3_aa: CASSSPGRPPTEAFF; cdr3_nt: TGTGCCAGCAGCTCGCCCGGTAGGCCACCCACTGAAGCTTTCTTT
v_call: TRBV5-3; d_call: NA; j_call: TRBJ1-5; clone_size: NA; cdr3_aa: CARSFVKQPQHF; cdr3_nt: TGTGCCAGAAGCTTCGTCAAGCAGCCCCAGCATTTT
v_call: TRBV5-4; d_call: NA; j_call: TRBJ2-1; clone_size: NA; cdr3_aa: CASSLSNEQFF; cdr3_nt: TGTGCCAGCAGTTTAAGCAATGAGCAGTTCTTC
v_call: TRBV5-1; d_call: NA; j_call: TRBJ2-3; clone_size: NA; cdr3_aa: CASSGLTGATDTQYF; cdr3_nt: TGCGCCAGCAGCGGCCTAACGGGGGCCACAGATACGCAGTATTTT
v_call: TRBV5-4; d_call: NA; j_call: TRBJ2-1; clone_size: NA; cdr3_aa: CASSFRSGPPFDEQFF; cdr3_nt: TGTGCCAGCAGCTTTCGTTCGGGACCCCCCTTCGATGAGCAGTTCTTC
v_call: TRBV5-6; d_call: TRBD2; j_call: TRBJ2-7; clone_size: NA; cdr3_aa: CASSLAESSGSELF; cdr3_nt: TGTGCCAGCAGCTTGGCGGAGTCTAGCGGGAGTGAACTCTTC
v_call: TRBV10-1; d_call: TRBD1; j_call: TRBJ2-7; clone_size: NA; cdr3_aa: CASSPQGALGYEQYF; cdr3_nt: TGCGCCAGCAGTCCTCAGGGGGCCCTAGGCTACGAGCAGTACTTC
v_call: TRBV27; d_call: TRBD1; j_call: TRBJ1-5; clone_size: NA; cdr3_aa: CASRPDRGRNQPQHF; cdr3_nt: TGTGCCAGCAGGCCGGACAGGGGGCGTAATCAGCCCCAGCATTTT
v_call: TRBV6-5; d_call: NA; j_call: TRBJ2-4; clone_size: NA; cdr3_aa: CASGEVGAKNIQYF; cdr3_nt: TGTGCCAGCGGAGAGGTTGGGGCCAAAAACATTCAGTACTTC
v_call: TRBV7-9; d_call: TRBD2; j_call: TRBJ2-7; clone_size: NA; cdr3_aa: CASSSPKRAGEVYEQYF; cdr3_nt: TGTGCCAGCAGCTCCCCCAAGAGGGCGGGAGAGGTCTACGAGCAGTACTTC